These 20 T cell receptor beta chains share one sample of origin, sequenced in a study of shared clonotypes between healthy human individuals. This table comes from immunoSEQ multiplex PCR, and its TCRdb copy is limited to in-frame clones, with some not included. Of about 2.3 million clones in the sample, 85% to 95% were seen once. Material: naive CD4+ T cells from PBMCs. Specified subset: CD45RA+ positively selected. The receptor source for this set is a man between 18 and 35 years old in good health. Some clones in this sample may be carry-over from other donors' samples.

The chain recombines TRBV28 with TRBJ1-2, with D uncertain. Germline CDR1 reads MDHEN; CDR2 reads SYDVKM. V was clipped by 3 bases and J by 8 bases, with 13 bases between them. The CDR3 extends over 13 amino acids. CDR3 bases: TGTGCCAGCAGTTTGAAGCTGCACCTCGGCTACACCTTC. This sequence encodes CASSLKLHLGYTF.

J is TRBJ2-3 and V is TRBV19, with unresolved D. The CDR3 is 13 residues long. Germline assignment: CDR1 LNHDA and CDR2 SQIVND (reference sequence). V shed 0 bases and J shed 5 bases, with 6 bases lying between them. CDR3 DNA sequence: TGTGCCAGTAGTATAGAAATGGGAGATACGCAGTATTTT. Translating it yields CASSIEMGDTQYF. Filled out from reference TRBV19 and TRBJ2-3, the complete variable domain reads DGGITQSPKYLFRKEGQNVTLSCEQNLNHDAMYWYRQDPGQGLRLIYYSQIVNDFQKGDIAEGYSVSREKKESFPLTVTSAQKNPTAFYLCASSIEMGDTQYFGPGTRLTVL.

As regards this clone: This sample includes further DNA sequences coding for the same CDR3. The chain joins TRBV7-2 to TRBJ2-5; D gene uncertain. V lost 1 base, J lost 4 bases, and 7 bases lay in between. The CDR3 is 13 amino acids. Germline V gene sequence: CDR1 SGHTA, CDR2 FQGNSA. The CDR3 sequence: CASSLGVGETQYF. CDR3 DNA: TGTGCCAGCAGCTTAGGCGTGGGAGAGACCCAGTACTTC.

J is TRBJ2-2 and V is TRBV2; D unresolved. Germline V gene lookup returns CDR1 SNHLY and CDR2 FYNNEI. V shed 3 bases and J shed 0 bases, with 8 bases lying between them. The CDR3 consists of 15 residues. The CDR3 reads CASSDSRTNTGELFF. DNA for the CDR3: TGTGCCAGCAGTGACAGCCGAACGAACACCGGGGAGCTGTTTTTT.

The chain joins TRBV18 to TRBJ2-2; D tentatively reads TRBD1 or TRBD2 (6 bases each). V lost 0 bases and J 0 bases, leaving 8 bases between the germline ends. The CDR3 is 16 residues long. Germline loops: CDR1 KGHSH, CDR2 LQKENI. CDR3 DNA: TGTGCCAGCTCACCACCGGGGGGCCCGAACACCGGGGAGCTGTTTTTT. It translates to CASSPPGGPNTGELFF.

This clone has just a few counts. The sample has other DNA sequences that encode this CDR3 too. The genes are TRBV28 and TRBJ1-1; possible D gene TRBD1, 5 bases. Trimming left V 3 bases short and J 3 bases short, with 8 bases between. Germline V lookup: CDR1 MDHEN, CDR2 SYDVKM. This CDR3 has 13 residues. The CDR3 DNA sequence: TGTGCCAGCAGTTTCGGGGGTGACACTGAAGCTTTCTTT. Amino acid sequence: CASSFGGDTEAFF.

In its sample, this clone was seen once. This chain links TRBV18 with TRBJ1-4; D possibly corresponds to TRBD1 (6 bases). The CDR3 is 15 residues long. Germline CDR1 and CDR2: KGHSH and LQKENI. V was shortened by 2 bases and J by 3 bases, with 10 bases between the two germline ends. The CDR3 nucleotides are TGTGCCAGCTCACCAGACGGGGGCTCTAATGAAAAACTGTTTTTT. Translating it yields CASSPDGGSNEKLFF. The entire variable domain, with the rest obtained from reference TRBV18 and TRBJ1-4, is as follows: NAGVMQNPRHLVRRRGQEARLRCSPMKGHSHVYWYRQLPEEGLKFMVYLQKENIIDESGMPKERFSAEFPKEGPSILRIQQVVRGDSAAYFCASSPDGGSNEKLFFGSGTQLSVL.

The gene calls are TRBV7-9 and TRBJ1-1, with 7 bases matching TRBD1. Losses at the gene ends were 5 bases for V and 3 bases for J; bases not matched to a gene: 6. In germline, CDR1 is SEHNR, CDR2 FQNEAQ (reference sequence). The CDR3 loop spans 14 amino acids. The CDR3 nucleotides are TGTGCCAGCAGCCCGGGACAGTCCTACACTGAAGCTTTCTTT. This gives the protein CASSPGQSYTEAFF.

The chain is built from TRBV5-1 and TRBJ2-3; possibly TRBD2 for D (6 bases). The germline V and J ends were trimmed by 4 bases and 3 bases, with 15 bases remaining between them. The CDR3 covers 15 residues. CDR1 SGHRS and CDR2 YFSETQ come from the germline V gene. This chain's CDR3 is CASSPGTHPTDTQYF. DNA of the CDR3: TGCGCCAGCAGCCCCGGGACTCACCCGACAGATACGCAGTATTTT.

V usage is TRBV9 and J usage is TRBJ2-1, with TRBD2 identical over 8 bases. Germline CDR1 is SGDLS and CDR2 is YYNGEE. The trim removed 4 bases at V and 0 bases at J, leaving 3 bases unmatched. CDR3 length: 15 residues. This CDR3 is CASSSSGGSYNEQFF. The CDR3 nucleotides are TGTGCCAGCAGCTCAAGCGGGGGCTCCTACAATGAGCAGTTCTTC.

About this clone itself: Other DNA sequences from this sample encode an identical CDR3 as well. This chain uses TRBV27 with TRBJ2-2; D uncertain. The ends were cut back, 5 bases at V and 4 bases at J, with 5 bases in the middle. CDR3 length: 12 amino acids. Germline assignment: CDR1 MNHEY and CDR2 SMNVEV (reference sequence). The CDR3 sequence: CASSRLTGELFF. The CDR3 nucleotides are TGTGCCAGCAGTCGACTCACCGGGGAGCTGTTTTTT.

The rearrangement uses TRBV18 and TRBJ1-4; D remains ambiguous. The germline gives CDR1 KGHSH, CDR2 LQKENI. The CDR3 loop spans 16 amino acids. V was clipped by 6 bases and J by 0 bases, with 14 bases between them. CDR3 amino acids: CASSPSGFATNEKLFF. The CDR3 DNA reads TGTGCCAGCTCCCCATCGGGTTTTGCAACTAATGAAAAACTGTTTTTT.

A single count supports this clone. The V and J genes are TRBV6-5 and TRBJ1-5; 7 bases are shared with TRBD1. V shed 6 bases and J 2 bases; nucleotides not matched to a gene: 7. This CDR3 contains 15 residues. Germline V gives CDR1 MNHEY, CDR2 SVGAGI. This chain's CDR3 is CASSLNRGGNQPQHF. For the CDR3, the DNA is TGTGCCAGCAGCCTAAACAGGGGTGGCAATCAGCCCCAGCATTTT.

The V call is TRBV28, the J call TRBJ1-4, with TRBD1 identical over 7 bases. The germline V gene encodes CDR1 MDHEN and CDR2 SYDVKM. After removal of 6 bases from V and 4 bases from J, the junction contained 11 bases not matched to a gene. The CDR3 covers 16 residues. The CDR3 loop is CASRRQGRGFNEKLFF. CDR3 bases: TGTGCCAGCAGACGACAGGGAAGAGGATTTAATGAAAAACTGTTTTTT.

This rearrangement joins TRBV7-8 to TRBJ2-1, with 7 bases aligning to TRBD2. Germline V gives CDR1 SGHVS, CDR2 FQNEAQ. V shed 5 bases and J 7 bases; nucleotides not matched to a gene: 8. The CDR3 spans 14 residues. CDR3: CASSAELARNEQFF. The DNA of the CDR3 is TGTGCCAGCAGCGCAGAACTAGCGAGGAATGAGCAGTTCTTC.

The rearrangement links TRBV5-1 to TRBJ1-5; D might be TRBD1 (6 bases). The V gene lost 2 bases and the J gene lost 2 bases, with 11 bases spanning the gap. This CDR3 contains 15 residues. Germline assignment: CDR1 SGHRS and CDR2 YFSETQ. The CDR3 protein is CASSFGGLGNQPQHF. The CDR3 nucleotides are TGCGCCAGCAGCTTCGGGGGCCTTGGCAATCAGCCCCAGCATTTT.

In its sample, this clone was seen a few times. This CDR3 is also generated by other DNA sequences in the sample. The chain couples TRBV7-3 to TRBJ2-6; D not resolved. Looked up from germline, CDR1 is SGHTA and CDR2 is FQGTGA. The V and J ends lost 5 bases and 0 bases respectively, with 5 bases between them. This CDR3 contains 14 residues. CDR3 bases: TGTGCCAGCAGCCCGAGCTCTGGGGCCAACGTCCTGACTTTC. It yields the protein CASSPSSGANVLTF.

Comment on this clone: This specimen includes other DNA sequences encoding the same CDR3. V gene TRBV20-1 combines with J gene TRBJ2-5; no clear D gene. The CDR3 spans 11 residues. Trimming removed 3 bases from V and 2 bases from J, with 4 bases in between. Germline V gene sequence: CDR1 DFQATT, CDR2 SNEGSKA (reference sequence). The DNA of the CDR3 is TGCAGTGCTAGGAGTCAAGAGACCCAGTACTTC. It codes for CSARSQETQYF.

This clone was observed a single time. The sample holds other DNA sequences that translate to the same CDR3. This chain joins TRBV11-2 and TRBJ2-5; D is unresolved. V gave up 1 base and J gave up 4 bases, with 4 bases separating them. The CDR3 is 12 amino acids. Germline V gene lookup returns CDR1 SGHAT and CDR2 FQNNGV. In DNA form, the CDR3 reads TGTGCCAGCAGCTTAGCCCGAGAGACCCAGTACTTC. Its protein is CASSLARETQYF.

The table lists this clone with a few counts. V usage is TRBV9 and J usage is TRBJ2-1; maybe TRBD2 (5 bases). The CDR3 covers 14 residues. Trimming stripped 3 bases from V and 5 bases from J, with 12 bases between. From germline, CDR1 is SGDLS and CDR2 YYNGEE. The CDR3 protein is CASSGTSRDNEQFF. The CDR3, as DNA: TGTGCCAGCAGCGGGACTTCTAGGGACAATGAGCAGTTCTTC. The full variable domain, in which reference TRBV9 and TRBJ2-1 provide the parts outside the CDR3, is DSGVTQTPKHLITATGQRVTLRCSPRSGDLSVYWYQQSLDQGLQFLIQYYNGEERAKGNILERFSAQQFPDLHSELNLSSLELGDSALYFCASSGTSRDNEQFFGPGTRLTVL.